These 28 T cell receptor beta chains originate from one sample sequenced in a study of blood T cells in healthy people across ages. It was with a sample-barcoded 5' primer and a J-beta primer mix that a second PCR of about 6 to 11 cycles was run. Via MiXCR, TCRdb re-called the 5' RACE reads, giving one row per CDR3 protein. The table lists over 1,200,000 distinct CDR3 sequences, approximately 63% of them singletons. The sample taken for sequencing was blood. The receptor set was obtained from a man aged 18 to 35 in good health.

This clonotype is a singleton in its sample. The chain employs TRBV4-1 and TRBJ2-7; D is perhaps TRBD1 or TRBD2 (5 bases each). The CDR3 is 15 residues long. CDR1 is MGHRA and CDR2 is YSYEKL in the germline V gene. V lost 0 bases and J 0 bases, leaving 9 bases between the germline ends. The CDR3 bases are TGCGCCAGCAGCCAAGAAGAGGGGACCTCCTACGAGCAGTACTTC. This gives the protein CASSQEEGTSYEQYF.

Turning to this clonotype: A read error may produce the germline difference seen at one junction end. The genes are TRBV5-1 and TRBJ2-6, with a possible D match to TRBD1 (5 bases). Germline V CDR1 and CDR2: SGHRS, YFSETQ. The CDR3 length is 15 residues. The CDR3 sequence: CASSSTVSGAHVLTF. The CDR3 DNA is TGCGCCAGCAGCTCGACAGTCTCTGGGGCCCACGTCCTGACTTTC.

This clonotype was detected only a few times. This chain joins TRBV7-8 and TRBJ2-1; weak D call: TRBD2 (5 bases). CDR3 length: 16 residues. V lost 5 bases to trimming and J lost 0 bases, with 14 bases between them. Germline-derived CDR1 and CDR2 are SGHVS and FQNEAQ. CDR3 coding DNA: TGTGCCAGCAGCCATAAATCGGGGAGCTCCTACAATGAGCAGTTCTTC. Translating gives CASSHKSGSSYNEQFF.

This chain links TRBV10-3 with TRBJ1-3; possible D gene TRBD1, 6 bases. Germline V gene data show CDR1 as ENHRY and CDR2 as SYGVKD. This CDR3 spans 15 amino acids. V dropped 6 bases and J dropped 1 base, with 13 bases sitting between them. The CDR3 protein is CAIRAATGSGNTIYF. The CDR3 nucleotides read TGTGCCATCAGGGCCGCCACAGGGTCTGGAAACACCATATATTTT.

The rearrangement joins TRBV20-1 to TRBJ2-1; D unclear. V was clipped by 6 bases and J by 4 bases, with 13 bases between them. The CDR3 runs 13 residues. From germline, CDR1 is DFQATT and CDR2 SNEGSKA (reference sequence). The CDR3 DNA reads TGCAGTGCGCTCATAGGGAATTACAATGAGCAGTTCTTC. It yields the protein CSALIGNYNEQFF.

The chain couples TRBV25-1 to TRBJ2-7, with D uncertain. The CDR3 runs to 14 residues. V lost 4 bases, J lost 3 bases, and 13 bases lay in between. Germline-derived CDR1 and CDR2 are MGHDK and SYGVNS. In nucleotides, the CDR3 is TGTGCCAGCAGTGGAGGCTCTTCCTACTACGAGCAGTACTTC. Protein sequence: CASSGGSSYYEQYF.

In its sample, this clonotype was seen a few times. The V gene is TRBV4-1, the J gene TRBJ1-1; possible D gene TRBD1, 6 bases. The V gene lost 4 bases and the J gene lost 11 bases, with 14 bases spanning the gap. The CDR3 runs 12 residues. Looked up from germline, CDR1 is MGHRA and CDR2 is YSYEKL. Here the CDR3 reads CASSPGALVAFF. Here the CDR3 DNA reads TGCGCCAGCAGCCCGGGGGCTCTCGTGGCTTTCTTT.

V is TRBV11-2 and J is TRBJ2-3; possibly TRBD1 for D (5 bases). V shed 0 bases and J shed 5 bases, with 9 bases lying between them. CDR3 length equals 14 residues. The germline CDR1 and CDR2 sequences are SGHAT and FQNNGV. CDR3 in DNA: TGTGCCAGCAGCTTAGACCCCAGGGAAGATACGCAGTATTTT. Translating it yields CASSLDPREDTQYF.

V is TRBV7-9 and J is TRBJ2-7; D remains unclear. The CDR3 is made up of 16 amino acids. Germline assignment: CDR1 SEHNR and CDR2 FQNEAQ (reference sequence). V dropped 4 bases and J dropped 0 bases, with 16 bases sitting between them. The CDR3 here is CASSSPQAVSSYEQYF. CDR3 DNA sequence: TGTGCCAGCAGCTCCCCCCAGGCGGTGAGCTCCTACGAGCAGTACTTC.

This clonotype was observed a few times. The rearrangement uses TRBV29-1 and TRBJ2-5, with a tentative D call TRBD2 (6 bases). The J call may be wrong; the DNA end is better matched by TRBJ2-7. The CDR3 covers 14 residues. Germline V gives CDR1 SQVTM, CDR2 ANQGSEA. CDR3 in DNA: TGCAGCGCCGGGAGACACGGATTGGCCTACGAGCAGTACTTC. Protein sequence: CSAGRHGLAYEQYF.

The chain employs TRBV15 and TRBJ2-5; D may be TRBD2 (5 bases). Germline V gives CDR1 LNHNV, CDR2 YYDKDF (reference sequence). CDR3 length equals 11 residues. V lost 3 bases and J lost 9, with 8 bases in between. The CDR3 coding sequence is TGTGCCACCAGCAGTCGAGGGCCCCAGTACTTC. It codes for CATSSRGPQYF.

The J gene is TRBJ1-1, the V gene TRBV29-1; no reliable D call. The CDR3 length is 13 residues. Between the trimmed V and J ends, which lost 5 bases and 3 bases, there was a span of 13 bases. In germline, CDR1 is SQVTM, CDR2 ANQGSEA. CDR3 region: CSVWRAQYTEAFF. DNA of the CDR3: TGCAGCGTTTGGAGGGCGCAGTACACTGAAGCTTTCTTT.

The chain uses TRBV24-1 and TRBJ2-1, with 12 bases aligning to TRBD1. CDR1 KGHDR and CDR2 SFDVKD come from the germline V gene. With V trimmed by 2 bases and J by 4 bases, 5 bases remained unmatched. This CDR3 contains 17 residues. CDR3: CATSDSGTGGRYNEQFF. In DNA, the CDR3 is TGTGCCACCAGTGATTCCGGGACAGGGGGCCGGTACAATGAGCAGTTCTTC.

This chain joins TRBV28 and TRBJ2-1; D may be TRBD1 (6 bases). The V end lost 10 bases, the J end lost 10 bases, and 17 bases lay between the germline ends. The CDR3 is 12 amino acids. In germline, CDR1 is MDHEN, CDR2 SYDVKM. As DNA, the CDR3 is TGTGCCATCGCACAACCAGGGGAGGAGCAGTTCTTC. Protein product: CAIAQPGEEQFF.

This chain joins TRBV2 and TRBJ1-5; D unresolved. Germline V lookup: CDR1 SNHLY, CDR2 FYNNEI. The CDR3 sequence is 14 residues long. The germline V and J ends were trimmed by 7 bases and 0 bases, with 10 bases remaining between them. The CDR3 is CASKARYSNQPQHF. The CDR3 coding sequence is TGTGCCAGCAAGGCACGCTATAGCAATCAGCCCCAGCATTTT.

The sample holds a few counts of this clonotype. The rearrangement joins TRBV19 to TRBJ1-1; unclear D gene. In germline, CDR1 is LNHDA, CDR2 SQIVND (reference sequence). This CDR3 is 12 amino acids long. V lost 1 base and J lost 6, with 6 bases in between. The CDR3 DNA is TGTGCCAGTAGTATAGGATGGGCTGAAGCTTTCTTT. This translates into CASSIGWAEAFF.

This clonotype has a single count. The chain uses TRBV15 and TRBJ2-7, with 7 nucleotides matching TRBD1. Germline CDR1 is LNHNV and CDR2 is YYDKDF (reference sequence). CDR3 length: 15 residues. Unmatched junction bases numbered 7, after V lost 0 bases and J lost 5 bases. CDR3 in DNA: TGTGCCACCAGCAGAGATCGGACAGGCGGCCACGAGCAGTACTTC. The encoded protein is CATSRDRTGGHEQYF.

This clonotype has only a few counts. This chain uses TRBV4-1 with TRBJ2-1, with TRBD2 as a possible D gene (6 bases). The CDR3 sequence is 16 residues long. Trimming took 0 bases from V and 2 from J, leaving 11 bases between them. Germline-derived CDR1 and CDR2 are MGHRA and YSYEKL. The CDR3 reads CASSQDSRGTYNEQFF. For the CDR3, the DNA is TGCGCCAGCAGCCAAGATTCTCGGGGGACCTACAATGAGCAGTTCTTC.

The gene calls are TRBV29-1 and TRBJ2-3; D may be TRBD1 or TRBD2 (6 bases each). In germline, CDR1 is SQVTM, CDR2 ANQGSEA. V was clipped by 7 bases and J by 0 bases, with 14 bases between them. The CDR3 covers 14 residues. In DNA form, the CDR3 reads TGCAGCGAGGGGGGATCGGGGAGCACAGATACGCAGTATTTT. It yields the protein CSEGGSGSTDTQYF.

The chain employs TRBV5-1 and TRBJ2-4; 7 nucleotides agree with TRBD1. The better agreement between TRBJ2-7 and the DNA end casts doubt on the J call. Germline CDR1 reads SGHRS; CDR2 reads YFSETQ. The CDR3 totals 14 residues. The DNA for the CDR3 is TGCGCCAGCAGCTCAAACGGACAGGAGGACGAGCAGTACTTC. Amino acid sequence: CASSSNGQEDEQYF.

This sequence joins TRBV6-2 or TRBV6-3 and TRBJ1-6; 8 bases map to TRBD1. This CDR3 comprises 14 residues. Trimming at V came to 2 bases and at J to 8 bases, leaving 2 bases not matched to a gene. CDR1 is MNHEY and CDR2 is SVGEGT in the germline V gene. CDR3 DNA: TGTGCCAGCAGTTACCCGGGACAGGATTCACCCCTCCACTTT. Protein product: CASSYPGQDSPLHF.

The rearrangement links TRBV6-5 to TRBJ2-7; D call uncertain. Germline values: CDR1 MNHEY, CDR2 SVGAGI. Deletions cut 2 bases from V and 5 bases from J, with 10 bases between. The CDR3 is made up of 13 amino acids. The CDR3 reads CASSYTRFNEQYF. CDR3 in DNA: TGTGCCAGCAGTTACACACGGTTTAACGAGCAGTACTTC.

The V call is TRBV5-1, the J call TRBJ1-2; 9 nucleotides match TRBD1. V dropped 0 bases and J dropped 4; count of bases not matched to a gene: 7. CDR1 is SGHRS, CDR2 YFSETQ, per germline. The CDR3 covers 16 residues. The CDR3 sequence is CASSLETGGLFYGYTF. CDR3 bases: TGCGCCAGCAGCTTGGAGACAGGGGGTTTATTCTATGGCTACACCTTC.

CDR3 sequence: CASTPKTGLNTEAFF. The CDR3 coding sequence is TGCGCCAGCACACCTAAGACGGGTCTTAACACTGAAGCTTTCTTT. The chain uses TRBV4-3 and TRBJ1-1; D ambiguous. Trimming removed 7 bases at V and 2 bases at J, with 17 bases between. The CDR3 is made up of 15 amino acids. Germline V gene data show CDR1 as LGHNA and CDR2 as YSLEER.

The V and J genes are TRBV12-3 or TRBV12-4 and TRBJ2-6; D remains unclear. The CDR3 totals 16 residues. Trimming removed 2 bases from V and 0 bases from J, with 8 bases in between. This CDR3 is CASSLRFDSGANVLTF. The CDR3 region has the DNA TGTGCCAGCAGTTTAAGGTTCGACTCTGGGGCCAACGTCCTGACTTTC.

This clonotype has more than one count but fewer than ten. The rearrangement links TRBV18 to TRBJ1-1, with 7 bases matching TRBD1. Germline-derived CDR1 and CDR2 are KGHSH and LQKENI. J lost 0 bases, V lost 0 bases, and 1 base had no gene match. This CDR3 has 15 residues. The CDR3 is CASSPPGQMNTEAFF. For the CDR3, the DNA is TGTGCCAGCTCACCACCGGGACAGATGAACACTGAAGCTTTCTTT.

The gene calls are TRBV7-2 and TRBJ2-1; possibly TRBD1 for D (5 bases). There are 13 residues in the CDR3. V lost 6 bases to trimming and J lost 6 bases, with 12 bases between them. The germline CDR1 and CDR2 sequences are SGHTA and FQGNSA. Here the CDR3 DNA reads TGTGCCAGCAGAGTCCGACAGACCAATGAGCAGTTCTTC. Protein: CASRVRQTNEQFF.

This sequence joins TRBV3-1 and TRBJ2-1; D call uncertain. Trimming shortened V by 2 bases and J by 2 bases, and 4 bases separated the two germline ends. The CDR3 totals 13 residues. From germline, CDR1 is LGHDT and CDR2 YNNKEL (reference sequence). The CDR3 loop reads CASSQQAYNEQFF. Written as DNA, the CDR3 is TGTGCCAGCAGCCAACAGGCCTACAATGAGCAGTTCTTC.